Listed below are T cell receptor beta chains from one sample, sequenced in a study of blood T cell repertoires in COVID-19. Here immunoSEQ multiplex PCR was the method, and the copy in TCRdb shows in-frame clones only, minus some. The repertoire holds around 80,000 clones, with approximately 78% as singletons. The sample comprised peripheral blood. These receptors were taken from a woman older than 75 with active or convalescent COVID-19. The CDR3 runs from the conserved cysteine through the conserved F or W. Each record gives: D gene, J gene, V gene, clone size, CDR3 DNA, CDR3 protein. The D gene is left open where the match is weak. Not every row has a clone size; where given, it reads once, few, many or a size class.

d_call: NA
j_call: TRBJ2-7
v_call: TRBV7-2
clone_size: once
cdr3_nt: TGTGCCAGCAGCTTAAACGTCGGGGGCTCCTACGAGCAGTACTTC
cdr3_aa: CASSLNVGGSYEQYF

d_call: NA
j_call: TRBJ1-5
v_call: TRBV6-5
clone_size: once
cdr3_nt: TGTGCCAGCAGGCCCGGGTCCAATCAGCCCCAGCATTTT
cdr3_aa: CASRPGSNQPQHF

d_call: TRBD1
j_call: TRBJ1-2
v_call: TRBV5-1
clone_size: NA
cdr3_nt: TGCGCCAGCAGCTTAGTGGGACAGGGTACAGCTGGCTACACCTTC
cdr3_aa: CASSLVGQGTAGYTF

d_call: NA
j_call: TRBJ2-5
v_call: TRBV7-8
clone_size: NA
cdr3_nt: TGTGCCAGCAGCTTATTAGCGACCCAAGAGACCCAGTACTTC
cdr3_aa: CASSLLATQETQYF

d_call: NA
j_call: TRBJ2-3
v_call: TRBV7-9
clone_size: NA
cdr3_nt: TGTGCCAGCAGCCCCGGACAAGGCACAGATACGCAGTATTTT
cdr3_aa: CASSPGQGTDTQYF

d_call: NA
j_call: TRBJ1-5
v_call: TRBV18
clone_size: NA
cdr3_nt: TGTGCCAGCTCCCGCGGACACGATTATAGCAATCAGCCCCAGCATTTT
cdr3_aa: CASSRGHDYSNQPQHF

d_call: NA
j_call: TRBJ1-6
v_call: TRBV28
clone_size: medium-sized
cdr3_nt: TGTGCCAGCAGTTTACGGGTAAATTATTCACCCCTCCACTTT
cdr3_aa: CASSLRVNYSPLHF

d_call: NA
j_call: TRBJ1-1
v_call: TRBV25-1
clone_size: few
cdr3_nt: TGTGCCAGCAGAAGGGGGAACACTGAAGCTTTCTTT
cdr3_aa: CASRRGNTEAFF

d_call: NA
j_call: TRBJ2-3
v_call: TRBV27
clone_size: NA
cdr3_nt: TGTGCCAGCAGTTTAACTTACGGAGGGGATACGCAGTATTTT
cdr3_aa: CASSLTYGGDTQYF

d_call: NA
j_call: TRBJ1-1
v_call: TRBV5-6
clone_size: once
cdr3_nt: TGTGCCAGCAGCTTGACTAACATCGGAGAAGCTTTCTTT
cdr3_aa: CASSLTNIGEAFF

d_call: TRBD2
j_call: TRBJ2-1
v_call: TRBV18
clone_size: NA
cdr3_nt: TGTGCCAGCTCACCACGGGGGAGCGGGAGAACTACCTCCTACAATGAGCAGTTCTTC
cdr3_aa: CASSPRGSGRTTSYNEQFF

d_call: TRBD1
j_call: TRBJ2-1
v_call: TRBV7-2
clone_size: NA
cdr3_nt: TGTGCCAGCAGCCTCCGTAGTAGACAGGGGGGAACTGAGCAGTTCTTC
cdr3_aa: CASSLRSRQGGTEQFF

d_call: NA
j_call: TRBJ2-1
v_call: TRBV21-1
clone_size: NA
cdr3_nt: TGTGCCAGCAGCAGCCCTACGGACTTGTACAATGAGCAGTTCTTC
cdr3_aa: CASSSPTDLYNEQFF

d_call: TRBD1
j_call: TRBJ2-1
v_call: TRBV11-2
clone_size: NA
cdr3_nt: TGTGCCAGCAGCCCACAGGGGGCTTTCTCCTACAATGAGCAGTTCTTC
cdr3_aa: CASSPQGAFSYNEQFF

d_call: TRBD2
j_call: TRBJ2-7
v_call: TRBV2
clone_size: NA
cdr3_nt: TGTGCCAGCAGTGATGCGGCTAGCGGCGCCTACGAGCAGTACTTC
cdr3_aa: CASSDAASGAYEQYF

d_call: TRBD1
j_call: TRBJ2-7
v_call: TRBV11-2
clone_size: NA
cdr3_nt: TGTGCCAGCAGCCCCATACAGGGGGCACCCTACGAGCAGTACTTC
cdr3_aa: CASSPIQGAPYEQYF

d_call: TRBD1
j_call: TRBJ1-3
v_call: TRBV28
clone_size: NA
cdr3_nt: TGTGCCAGCAGTCTGGGACAGCCTGGAAACACCATATATTTT
cdr3_aa: CASSLGQPGNTIYF

d_call: NA
j_call: TRBJ1-6
v_call: TRBV4-3
clone_size: NA
cdr3_nt: TGCGCCAGCAGCCAAGAACGGAGCTCCTATAATTCACCCCTCCACTTT
cdr3_aa: CASSQERSSYNSPLHF

d_call: TRBD1
j_call: TRBJ2-7
v_call: TRBV18
clone_size: NA
cdr3_nt: TGTGCCAGCTCACCGAGGGACAGGGGGCACAGCGAGCAGTACTTC
cdr3_aa: CASSPRDRGHSEQYF

d_call: NA
j_call: TRBJ2-7
v_call: TRBV7-2
clone_size: NA
cdr3_nt: TGTGCCAGCAGCTTAACGGTCGCCTACGAGCAGTACTTC
cdr3_aa: CASSLTVAYEQYF

d_call: TRBD2
j_call: TRBJ2-7
v_call: TRBV29-1
clone_size: NA
cdr3_nt: TGCAGCGTCCATCGACTAGCGGGAGGGAACTACGAGCAGTACTTC
cdr3_aa: CSVHRLAGGNYEQYF

d_call: NA
j_call: TRBJ1-4
v_call: TRBV5-4
clone_size: NA
cdr3_nt: TGTGCCAGCAGCCCGAGTTTTAGTGAAAAACTGTTTTTT
cdr3_aa: CASSPSFSEKLFF

d_call: TRBD2
j_call: TRBJ2-7
v_call: TRBV6-2/TRBV6-3
clone_size: NA
cdr3_nt: TGTGCCAGCAGTTATAGTAGCGGGGGAAGCTCCTACGAGCAGTACTTC
cdr3_aa: CASSYSSGGSSYEQYF

d_call: NA
j_call: TRBJ1-5
v_call: TRBV27
clone_size: NA
cdr3_nt: TGTGCCAGCAGTGCCCCAGGTGATCGGCATCAGCCCCAGCATTTT
cdr3_aa: CASSAPGDRHQPQHF

d_call: TRBD1
j_call: TRBJ1-1
v_call: TRBV11-2
clone_size: NA
cdr3_nt: TGTGCCAGCAGCGTAGACAGGGGGAGAGCTTTCTTT
cdr3_aa: CASSVDRGRAFF

d_call: TRBD1
j_call: TRBJ2-3
v_call: TRBV30
clone_size: few
cdr3_nt: TGTGCCTGGGACAGGGGACATCGCACAGATACGCAGTATTTT
cdr3_aa: CAWDRGHRTDTQYF

d_call: NA
j_call: TRBJ2-3
v_call: TRBV7-2
clone_size: NA
cdr3_nt: TGTGCCAGCAGCTTAGCGCGTTACGGTTTCGATACGCAGTATTTT
cdr3_aa: CASSLARYGFDTQYF

d_call: TRBD2
j_call: TRBJ2-7
v_call: TRBV30
clone_size: NA
cdr3_nt: TGTGCCTGGAGTAAAGGACTAGCCTACGAGCAGTACTTC
cdr3_aa: CAWSKGLAYEQYF

d_call: NA
j_call: TRBJ2-1
v_call: TRBV10-3
clone_size: few
cdr3_nt: TGTGCCACCAAAGGCTTACAGAGCTCCTACAATGAGCAGTTCTTC
cdr3_aa: CATKGLQSSYNEQFF

d_call: TRBD1
j_call: TRBJ1-2
v_call: TRBV14
clone_size: few
cdr3_nt: TGTGCCAGCAGTCCGGACAGGGGGCGAGGGGACTATGGCTACACCTTC
cdr3_aa: CASSPDRGRGDYGYTF

d_call: NA
j_call: TRBJ1-1
v_call: TRBV10-1
clone_size: few
cdr3_nt: TGCGCCAGCAGTGAGTCAAAGGGGATCACTGAAGCTTTCTTT
cdr3_aa: CASSESKGITEAFF

d_call: NA
j_call: TRBJ1-4
v_call: TRBV28
clone_size: NA
cdr3_nt: TGTGCCAGCGTTGACGGAGGGGTCTGGGGGAGCGAAAAACTGTTTTTT
cdr3_aa: CASVDGGVWGSEKLFF

d_call: TRBD2
j_call: TRBJ2-7
v_call: TRBV5-1
clone_size: NA
cdr3_nt: TGCGCCAGCAGCTTGGAGGGAGGGGACGAGCAGTACTTC
cdr3_aa: CASSLEGGDEQYF

d_call: NA
j_call: TRBJ2-1
v_call: TRBV4-2
clone_size: NA
cdr3_nt: TGTGCCAGCAGCCAAGTACGAGACAGCGATGAGCAGTTCTTC
cdr3_aa: CASSQVRDSDEQFF

d_call: TRBD1
j_call: TRBJ2-2
v_call: TRBV6-5
clone_size: NA
cdr3_nt: TGTGCCAGCAGGGCAGGACAGGCACCCGGGGAGCTGTTTTTT
cdr3_aa: CASRAGQAPGELFF

d_call: NA
j_call: TRBJ2-2
v_call: TRBV11-3
clone_size: few
cdr3_nt: TGTGCCAGCAGCTTACGGGGATACGCGAACACCGGGGAGCTGTTTTTT
cdr3_aa: CASSLRGYANTGELFF

d_call: NA
j_call: TRBJ1-3
v_call: TRBV6-5
clone_size: NA
cdr3_nt: TGTGCCAGCAGTCGGGGAGTGGGAAACACCATATATTTT
cdr3_aa: CASSRGVGNTIYF

d_call: NA
j_call: TRBJ1-2
v_call: TRBV19
clone_size: NA
cdr3_nt: TGTGCCAGTAGTATCCAGGGCCCCTATGGCTACACCTTC
cdr3_aa: CASSIQGPYGYTF

d_call: NA
j_call: TRBJ2-5
v_call: TRBV24-1
clone_size: NA
cdr3_nt: TGTGCCACCAGTGACCGGGACTTCCAGGAAGAGACCCAGTACTTC
cdr3_aa: CATSDRDFQEETQYF

d_call: NA
j_call: TRBJ2-4
v_call: TRBV10-3
clone_size: NA
cdr3_nt: TGTGCCATCAGTGACGCGGGGGCTACGGCCAAAAACATTCAGTACTTC
cdr3_aa: CAISDAGATAKNIQYF

d_call: NA
j_call: TRBJ2-3
v_call: TRBV10-2
clone_size: NA
cdr3_nt: TGCGCCAGCAGTGAGTCGAAACGTCTGGCTAGCACAGATACGCAGTATTTT
cdr3_aa: CASSESKRLASTDTQYF

d_call: TRBD1
j_call: TRBJ2-1
v_call: TRBV18
clone_size: NA
cdr3_nt: TGTGCCAGCTCCCCAGGACAGGGCGACGGGCAGTTCTTC
cdr3_aa: CASSPGQGDGQFF